This TCR beta chain was captured by sequencing in a study of control samples from healthy donors and cancer patients. Assay: immunoSEQ multiplex PCR; the TCRdb copy retains only in-frame clones and omits some. The repertoire includes around 94,000 clones, 90% to 95% of them detected once, and 2% to 2.5% sits in the top ten. CDR1 is LGHDT and CDR2 is YNNKEL in the germline V gene (reference sequence). Trimming left V 0 bases short and J 7 bases short, with 15 bases between. The length of the CDR3 is 16 residues. The TCR originated in a young woman in good health. The V call is TRBV3-1 (or the pseudogene TRBV3-2), the J call TRBJ1-4; no reliable D call. Sequences were obtained from blood. The CDR3 sequence is CASSQDPAGSGEKLFF. The CDR3 bases are TGTGCCAGCAGCCAAGATCCGGCCGGCTCGGGTGAAAAACTGTTTTTT.